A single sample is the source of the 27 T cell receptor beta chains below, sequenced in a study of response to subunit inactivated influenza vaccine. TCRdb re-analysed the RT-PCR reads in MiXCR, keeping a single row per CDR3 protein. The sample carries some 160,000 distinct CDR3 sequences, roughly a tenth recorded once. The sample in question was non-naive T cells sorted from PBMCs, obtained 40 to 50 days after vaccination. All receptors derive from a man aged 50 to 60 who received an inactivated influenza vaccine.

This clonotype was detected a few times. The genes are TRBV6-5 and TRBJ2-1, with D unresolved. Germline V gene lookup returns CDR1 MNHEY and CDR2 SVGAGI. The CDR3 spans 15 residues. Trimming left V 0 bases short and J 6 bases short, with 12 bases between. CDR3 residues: CASSYSIFIPNEQFF. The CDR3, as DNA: TGTGCCAGCAGTTACTCGATTTTCATTCCCAATGAGCAGTTCTTC.

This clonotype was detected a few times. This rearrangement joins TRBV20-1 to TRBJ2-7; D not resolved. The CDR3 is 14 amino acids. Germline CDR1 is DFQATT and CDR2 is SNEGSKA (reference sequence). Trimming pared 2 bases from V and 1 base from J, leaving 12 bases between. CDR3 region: CSARPTDRSYEQYF. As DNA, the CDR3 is TGCAGTGCTAGACCGACGGATAGGTCCTACGAGCAGTACTTC.

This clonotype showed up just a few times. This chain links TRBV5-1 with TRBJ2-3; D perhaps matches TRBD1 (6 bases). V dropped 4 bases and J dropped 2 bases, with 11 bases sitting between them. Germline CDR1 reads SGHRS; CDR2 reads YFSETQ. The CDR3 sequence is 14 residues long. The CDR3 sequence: CASSTQGYTDTQYF. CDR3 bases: TGCGCCAGCAGCACACAGGGATACACAGATACGCAGTATTTT.

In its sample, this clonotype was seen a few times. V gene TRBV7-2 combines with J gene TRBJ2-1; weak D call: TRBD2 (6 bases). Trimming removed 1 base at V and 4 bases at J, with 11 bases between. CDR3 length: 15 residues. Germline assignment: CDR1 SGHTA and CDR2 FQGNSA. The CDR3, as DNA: TGTGCCAGCAGCTTAGTGGGCGGGATGTACAATGAGCAGTTCTTC. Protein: CASSLVGGMYNEQFF.

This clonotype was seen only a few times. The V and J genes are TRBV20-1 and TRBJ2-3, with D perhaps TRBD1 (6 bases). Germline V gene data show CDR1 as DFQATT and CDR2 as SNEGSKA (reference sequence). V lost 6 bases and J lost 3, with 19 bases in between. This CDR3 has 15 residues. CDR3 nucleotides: TGCAGTGCGAGGCGGGCAAGGGGGATGACAGATACGCAGTATTTT. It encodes CSARRARGMTDTQYF.

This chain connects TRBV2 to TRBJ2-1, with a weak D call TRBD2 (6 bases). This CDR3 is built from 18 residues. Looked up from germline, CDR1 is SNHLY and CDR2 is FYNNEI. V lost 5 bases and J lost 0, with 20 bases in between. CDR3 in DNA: TGTGCCAGCAGTTTAGTGTACGGACTACAGGACTCCTACAATGAGCAGTTCTTC. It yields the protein CASSLVYGLQDSYNEQFF.

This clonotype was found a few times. The CDR3 region is CASSLRSAQETQYF. CDR3 bases: TGTGCCAGCAGCTTAAGAAGCGCCCAAGAGACCCAGTACTTC. J is TRBJ2-5 and V is TRBV11-1; D ambiguous. With 2 bases removed from V and 1 base from J, the gap between germline ends came to 8 bases. CDR3 length equals 14 residues. Germline V gene lookup returns CDR1 SGHAT and CDR2 FQDESV (reference sequence).

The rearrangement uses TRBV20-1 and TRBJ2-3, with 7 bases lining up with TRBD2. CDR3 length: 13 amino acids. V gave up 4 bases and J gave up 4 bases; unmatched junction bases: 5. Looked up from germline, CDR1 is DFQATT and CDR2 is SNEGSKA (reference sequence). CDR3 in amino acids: CSATRELPDTQYF. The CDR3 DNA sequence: TGCAGTGCTACGCGGGAGTTACCAGATACGCAGTATTTT.

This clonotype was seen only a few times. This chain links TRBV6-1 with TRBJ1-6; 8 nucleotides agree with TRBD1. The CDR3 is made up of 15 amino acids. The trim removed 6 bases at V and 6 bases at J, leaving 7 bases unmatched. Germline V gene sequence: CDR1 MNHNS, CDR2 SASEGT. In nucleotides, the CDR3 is TGTGCCAGCAGGGAACAGGGGGGAGTTAATTCACCCCTCCACTTT. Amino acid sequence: CASREQGGVNSPLHF.

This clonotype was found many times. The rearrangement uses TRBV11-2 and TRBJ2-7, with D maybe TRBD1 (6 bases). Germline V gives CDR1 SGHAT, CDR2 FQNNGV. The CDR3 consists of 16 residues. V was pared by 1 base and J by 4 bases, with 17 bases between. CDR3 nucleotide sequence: TGTGCCAGCAGCTTAGTGGGGACACAGGGTCGGTACGAGCAGTACTTC. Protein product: CASSLVGTQGRYEQYF.

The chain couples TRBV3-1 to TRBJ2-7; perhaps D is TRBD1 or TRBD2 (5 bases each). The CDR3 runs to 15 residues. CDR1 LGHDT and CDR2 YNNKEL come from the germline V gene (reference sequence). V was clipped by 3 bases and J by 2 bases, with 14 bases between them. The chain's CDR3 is CASSQSGQGAYEQYF. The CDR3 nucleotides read TGTGCCAGCAGCCAGTCGGGGCAGGGTGCCTACGAGCAGTACTTC.

Here the CDR3 DNA reads TGTGCCAGCAGGACAGGGAGCGCGAACACCGGGGAGCTGTTTTTT. Translating it yields CASRTGSANTGELFF. This rearrangement joins TRBV6-1 to TRBJ2-2; 7 bases are shared with TRBD1. The V gene's germline CDR1 is MNHNS and CDR2 SASEGT. The CDR3 extends over 15 amino acids. J was trimmed by 0 bases and V by 6 bases; bases with no gene match: 4.

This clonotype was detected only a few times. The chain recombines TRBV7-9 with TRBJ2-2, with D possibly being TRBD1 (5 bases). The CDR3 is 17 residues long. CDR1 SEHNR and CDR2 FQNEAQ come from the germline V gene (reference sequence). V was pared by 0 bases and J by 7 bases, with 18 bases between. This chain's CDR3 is CASSLATDSVGGGELFF. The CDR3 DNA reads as TGTGCCAGCAGCTTAGCTACCGACAGTGTCGGCGGCGGGGAGCTGTTTTTT.

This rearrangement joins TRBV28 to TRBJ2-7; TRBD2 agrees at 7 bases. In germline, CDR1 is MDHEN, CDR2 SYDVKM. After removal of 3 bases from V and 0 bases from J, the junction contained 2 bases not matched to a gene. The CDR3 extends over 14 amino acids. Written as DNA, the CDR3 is TGTGCCAGCAGTTTTCAGCGGGACTCCTACGAGCAGTACTTC. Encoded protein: CASSFQRDSYEQYF.

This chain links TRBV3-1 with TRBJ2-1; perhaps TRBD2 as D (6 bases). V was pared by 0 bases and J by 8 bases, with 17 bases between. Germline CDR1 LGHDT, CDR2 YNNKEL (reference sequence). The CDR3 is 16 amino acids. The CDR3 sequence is CASSQDVPGEGDEQFF. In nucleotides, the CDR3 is TGTGCCAGCAGCCAAGATGTCCCGGGGGAAGGCGATGAGCAGTTCTTC.

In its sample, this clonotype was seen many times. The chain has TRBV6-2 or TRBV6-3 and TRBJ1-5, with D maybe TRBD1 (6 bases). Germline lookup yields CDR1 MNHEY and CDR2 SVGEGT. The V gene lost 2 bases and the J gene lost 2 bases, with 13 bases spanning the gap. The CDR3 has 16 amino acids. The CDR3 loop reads CASSYVGGRGNQPQHF. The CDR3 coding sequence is TGTGCCAGCAGTTACGTGGGGGGCCGGGGCAATCAGCCCCAGCATTTT.

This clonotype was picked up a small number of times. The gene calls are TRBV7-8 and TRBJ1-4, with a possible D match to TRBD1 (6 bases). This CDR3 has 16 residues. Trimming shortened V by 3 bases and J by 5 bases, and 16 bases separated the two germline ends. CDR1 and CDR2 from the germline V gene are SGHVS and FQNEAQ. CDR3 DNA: TGTGCCAGCAGCTTCGCCAGGGGCCAGGGAAATGAAAAACTGTTTTTT. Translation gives CASSFARGQGNEKLFF. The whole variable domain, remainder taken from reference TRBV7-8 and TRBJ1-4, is GAGVSQSPRYKVAKRGQDVALRCDPISGHVSLFWYQQALGQGPEFLTYFQNEAQLDKSGLPSDRFFAERPEGSVSTLKIQRTQQEDSAVYLCASSFARGQGNEKLFFGSGTQLSVL.

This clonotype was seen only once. The CDR3, as DNA: TGTGCCATCAGCATGGTGAACACTGAAGCTTTCTTT. As protein: CAISMVNTEAFF. The chain has TRBV10-3 and TRBJ1-1; D is unresolved. Per germline, CDR1 ENHRY and CDR2 SYGVKD. Trimming took 6 bases from V and 0 from J, leaving 5 bases between them. This CDR3 comprises 12 residues.

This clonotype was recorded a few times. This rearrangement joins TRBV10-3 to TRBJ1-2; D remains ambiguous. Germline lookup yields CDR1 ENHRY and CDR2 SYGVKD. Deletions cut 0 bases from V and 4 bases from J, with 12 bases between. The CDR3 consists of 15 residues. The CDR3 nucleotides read TGTGCCATCAGTGAGTCTGGGGTTGCTTCCTATGGCTACACCTTC. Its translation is CAISESGVASYGYTF.

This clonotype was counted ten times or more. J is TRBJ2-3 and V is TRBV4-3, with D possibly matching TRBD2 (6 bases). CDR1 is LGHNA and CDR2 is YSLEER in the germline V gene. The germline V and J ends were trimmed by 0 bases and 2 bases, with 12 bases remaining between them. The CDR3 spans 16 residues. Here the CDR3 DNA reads TGCGCCAGCAGCCAAGATTTCGGGAGCCCCACAGATACGCAGTATTTT. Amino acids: CASSQDFGSPTDTQYF.

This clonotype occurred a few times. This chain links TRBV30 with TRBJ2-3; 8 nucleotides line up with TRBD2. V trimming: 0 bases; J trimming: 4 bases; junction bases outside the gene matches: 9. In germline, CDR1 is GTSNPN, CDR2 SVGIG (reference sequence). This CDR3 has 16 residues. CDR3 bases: TGTGCCTGGAGTGTACCCCGGGGGGGGGTCTCAGATACGCAGTATTTT. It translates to CAWSVPRGGVSDTQYF.

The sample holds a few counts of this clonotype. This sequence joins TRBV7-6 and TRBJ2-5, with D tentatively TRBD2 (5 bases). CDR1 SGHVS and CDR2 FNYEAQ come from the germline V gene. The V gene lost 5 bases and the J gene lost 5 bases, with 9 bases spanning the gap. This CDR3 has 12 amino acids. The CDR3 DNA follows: TGTGCCAGCAGCCGGTCGGGGGAGACCCAGTACTTC. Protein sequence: CASSRSGETQYF.

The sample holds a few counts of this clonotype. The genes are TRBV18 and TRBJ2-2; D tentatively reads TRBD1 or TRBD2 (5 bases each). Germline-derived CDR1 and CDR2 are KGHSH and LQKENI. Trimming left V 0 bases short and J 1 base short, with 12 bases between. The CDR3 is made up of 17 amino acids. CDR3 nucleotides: TGTGCCAGCTCACCACCGGGGAGAAGGGGGAACACCGGGGAGCTGTTTTTT. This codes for CASSPPGRRGNTGELFF.

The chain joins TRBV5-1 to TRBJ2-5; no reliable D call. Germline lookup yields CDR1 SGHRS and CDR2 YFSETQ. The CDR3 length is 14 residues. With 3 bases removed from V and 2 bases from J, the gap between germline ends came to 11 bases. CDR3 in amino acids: CASSYPDGQETQYF. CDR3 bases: TGCGCCAGCAGCTACCCGGACGGACAAGAGACCCAGTACTTC.

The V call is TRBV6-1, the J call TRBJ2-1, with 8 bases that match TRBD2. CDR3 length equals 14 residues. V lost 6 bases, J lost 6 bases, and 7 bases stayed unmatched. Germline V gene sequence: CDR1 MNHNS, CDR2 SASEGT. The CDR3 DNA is TGTGCCAGCAGACTAGAACTAGCGGCCAATGAGCAGTTCTTC. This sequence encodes CASRLELAANEQFF.

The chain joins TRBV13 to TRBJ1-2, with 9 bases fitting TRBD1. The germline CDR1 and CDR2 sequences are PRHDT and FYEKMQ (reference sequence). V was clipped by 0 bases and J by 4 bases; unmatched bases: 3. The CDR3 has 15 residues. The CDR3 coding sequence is TGTGCCAGCAGCTTAGGCTCGGACAGGGGCTATGGCTACACCTTC. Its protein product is CASSLGSDRGYGYTF.

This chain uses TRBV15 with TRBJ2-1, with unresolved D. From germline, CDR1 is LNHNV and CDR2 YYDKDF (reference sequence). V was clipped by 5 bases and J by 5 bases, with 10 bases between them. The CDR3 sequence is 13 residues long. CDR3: CATSEGPNNEQFF. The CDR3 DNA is TGTGCCACCAGCGAAGGGCCCAACAATGAGCAGTTCTTC.